This is a list of T cell receptor beta chains from one sample in a study of T cells in Graves' hyperthyroidism and ophthalmopathy. One entry per CDR3 protein, called by TCRdb with MiXCR from the multiplex PCR reads. Of 600,000 to 900,000 distinct CDR3 sequences listed, approximately 16% are singletons. Sequenced input: blood. These receptors all stem from a man aged 18 to 30 with Graves' hyperthyroidism. CDR3s include the opening cysteine and the closing phenylalanine or tryptophan. The order of the fields is J gene, D gene, clone size, V gene, CDR3 protein, CDR3 DNA. The D gene is left open where the match is weak. Not every row has a clone size; where given, it reads once, few, many or a size class.

j_call: TRBJ2-7
d_call: TRBD1
clone_size: many
v_call: TRBV11-2
cdr3_aa: CASIGTGNYEQYF
cdr3_nt: TGTGCCAGCATCGGGACAGGGAATTACGAGCAGTACTTC

j_call: TRBJ2-1
d_call: NA
clone_size: once
v_call: TRBV5-5
cdr3_aa: CASSFGLGASYNEQFF
cdr3_nt: TGTGCCAGCAGCTTCGGTCTGGGAGCCTCCTACAATGAGCAGTTCTTC

j_call: TRBJ1-4
d_call: TRBD1
clone_size: few
v_call: TRBV7-9
cdr3_aa: CASSWDRGEKLFF
cdr3_nt: TGTGCCAGCAGCTGGGACAGGGGTGAAAAACTGTTTTTT

j_call: TRBJ2-1
d_call: TRBD2
clone_size: NA
v_call: TRBV4-2
cdr3_aa: CASSQEITAGGHEQFF
cdr3_nt: TGTGCCAGCAGCCAAGAGATTACAGCGGGAGGGCATGAGCAGTTCTTC

j_call: TRBJ1-1
d_call: NA
clone_size: many
v_call: TRBV2
cdr3_aa: CARRAKQLGAEAFF
cdr3_nt: TGTGCCAGGCGAGCAAAACAACTCGGGGCTGAAGCTTTCTTT

j_call: TRBJ2-1
d_call: TRBD2
clone_size: many
v_call: TRBV28
cdr3_aa: CASTAGGYNEQFF
cdr3_nt: TGTGCCAGCACCGCGGGAGGATACAATGAGCAGTTCTTC

j_call: TRBJ2-7
d_call: NA
clone_size: NA
v_call: TRBV4-1
cdr3_aa: CASSGRQTSSYEQYF
cdr3_nt: TGCGCCAGCAGCGGAAGACAAACGAGCTCCTACGAGCAGTACTTC

j_call: TRBJ1-2
d_call: TRBD1
clone_size: NA
v_call: TRBV12-3/TRBV12-4
cdr3_aa: CASSPNISRDRGGTVYGYTF
cdr3_nt: TGTGCCAGCAGTCCTAACATCTCCCGGGACAGGGGGGGCACTGTCTATGGCTACACCTTC

j_call: TRBJ2-7
d_call: NA
clone_size: many
v_call: TRBV12-3/TRBV12-4
cdr3_aa: CASSLVGHEQYF
cdr3_nt: TGTGCCAGCAGTTTAGTGGGGCACGAGCAGTACTTC

j_call: TRBJ2-3
d_call: NA
clone_size: few
v_call: TRBV20-1
cdr3_aa: CSANERAWTDTQYF
cdr3_nt: TGCAGTGCTAACGAGAGGGCCTGGACAGATACGCAGTATTTT